This T cell receptor (beta chain) was retrieved from a study of blood T cell repertoires in COVID-19. CDR1 is SGHRS, CDR2 YFSETQ, per germline. The length of the CDR3 is 15 residues. The J segment lost 4 bases and the V segment lost 3 bases, leaving 10 bases of the junction unmatched. TCRdb's copy holds only in-frame clones and misses some; the assay was immunoSEQ multiplex PCR. Of fewer than 95,000 clones in the sample, about nine tenths are singletons; the top ten hold 25% to 30%. This TCR was recovered from a man aged 45-65 years with active or convalescent COVID-19. Sequenced: peripheral blood. This sequence joins TRBV5-1 and TRBJ2-7, with TRBD1 matching 7 bases. CDR3 nucleotides: TGCGCCAGCAGCTACCCCGGGACAGCACCGTACGAGCAGTACTTC. This gives the protein CASSYPGTAPYEQYF.